A single sample gave rise to the 9 T cell receptor beta chains below, sequenced in a study of blood T cell repertoires in COVID-19 (dated by TCRdb to 2018 to 2021). Library preparation employed the immunoSEQ multiplex PCR assay. The immuneACCESS repertoire file appears here via TCRdb, limited to in-frame rearrangements. These files lack a portion of the clones; in checked studies, under half of the deficit traces to unresolved V genes, and the cause of the others is not known. The sample yields roughly 180,000 clones; less than 85% were counted once. The top ten hold around a sixth of the sample. What was sequenced was PBMCs or T cells enriched from blood (not recorded which). The receptors were gathered from a man between 60 and 70 years old who had recovered from COVID-19.

The CDR3 DNA reads TGTGCCAGCAGCTCCGGCTCGGGATGGGACACAGATACGCAGTATTTT. Translation gives CASSSGSGWDTDTQYF. V and J are TRBV13 and TRBJ2-3, with D possibly matching TRBD2 (5 bases). Per the germline V gene, CDR1 is PRHDT and CDR2 is FYEKMQ (reference sequence). Trimming shortened V by 4 bases and J by 2 bases, and 16 bases separated the two germline ends. The CDR3 spans 16 residues.

The V and J genes are TRBV19 and TRBJ2-5, with 8 positions matching TRBD2. The germline V gene has CDR1 LNHDA and CDR2 SQIVND (reference sequence). V lost 5 bases to trimming and J lost 0 bases; unmatched junction nucleotides: 8. The CDR3 length is 16 residues. The CDR3 coding sequence is TGTGCCAGTAGTTTGGGGCTACTAGCGGACCAAGAGACCCAGTACTTC. It yields the protein CASSLGLLADQETQYF.

This sequence joins TRBV7-8 and TRBJ2-3; 11 positions match TRBD2. CDR1 and CDR2 (germline): SGHVS, FQNEAQ. The V segment lost 5 bases and the J segment 0 bases; nucleotides outside the gene matches: 1. CDR3 length equals 15 residues. The chain's CDR3 is CASSRTSGSTDTQYF. DNA for the CDR3: TGTGCCAGCAGCCGGACTAGCGGGAGCACAGATACGCAGTATTTT.

The V and J genes are TRBV30 and TRBJ1-6, with unresolved D. This CDR3 spans 13 amino acids. Trimming stripped 4 bases from V and 1 base from J, with 5 bases between. Germline V gives CDR1 GTSNPN, CDR2 SVGIG (reference sequence). The CDR3 protein is CAWTRSYNSPLHF. CDR3 nucleotide sequence: TGTGCCTGGACCAGGTCCTATAATTCACCCCTCCACTTT.

This sequence joins TRBV18 and TRBJ2-1; 12 nucleotides line up with TRBD2. V shed 3 bases, J shed 6 bases, and the junction held 12 bases outside the gene matches. The CDR3 spans 18 residues. Looked up from germline, CDR1 is KGHSH and CDR2 is LQKENI. The CDR3 reads CASSPQYSGTSGSNEQFF. In DNA form, the CDR3 reads TGTGCCAGCTCACCCCAGTACTCCGGGACTAGCGGGTCCAATGAGCAGTTCTTC.

This chain uses TRBV6-5 with TRBJ1-6; no firm D call. The CDR3 length is 14 residues. Germline CDR1 reads MNHEY; CDR2 reads SVGAGI. Trimming took off 6 bases at V and 5 bases at J, with 11 bases between the two ends. CDR3 coding DNA: TGTGCCAGCAGACAGAATCTGGATAATTCACCCCTCCACTTT. Residues: CASRQNLDNSPLHF.

The V gene is TRBV15, the J gene TRBJ2-2, with a tentative D call TRBD1 (6 bases). The CDR3 is 16 residues long. V lost 6 bases and J lost 2, with 16 bases in between. CDR1 LNHNV and CDR2 YYDKDF come from the germline V gene (reference sequence). The CDR3 sequence is CATSGVQGINTGELFF. The CDR3 region has the DNA TGTGCCACCAGTGGGGTACAGGGTATAAACACCGGGGAGCTGTTTTTT. The full variable domain, rest sourced from reference TRBV15 and TRBJ2-2, is DAMVIQNPRYQVTQFGKPVTLSCSQTLNHNVMYWYQQKSSQAPKLLFHYYDKDFNNEADTPDNFQSRRPNTSFCFLDIRSPGLGDTAMYLCATSGVQGINTGELFFGEGSRLTVL.

The chain carries TRBV5-1 and TRBJ2-2; D possibly corresponds to TRBD2 (6 bases). This CDR3 is 14 amino acids long. V lost 3 bases to trimming and J lost 7 bases, with 13 bases between them. The germline V gene has CDR1 SGHRS and CDR2 YFSETQ. The CDR3: CASSSIQGGGELFF. For the CDR3, the DNA is TGCGCCAGCAGCTCGATTCAGGGAGGCGGGGAGCTGTTTTTT.

The chain is built from TRBV6-5 and TRBJ2-1, with TRBD1 identical over 7 bases. Trimming removed 6 bases from V and 3 bases from J; junction bases left unmatched: 5. Germline lookup yields CDR1 MNHEY and CDR2 SVGAGI. This CDR3 has 14 amino acids. The CDR3 here is CASRRGPNYNEQFF. The CDR3 region has the DNA TGTGCCAGCAGAAGGGGGCCGAACTACAATGAGCAGTTCTTC.